This passage covers 30 T cell receptor beta chains from one sample sequenced in a study of response to subunit inactivated influenza vaccine. TCRdb re-called the RT-PCR reads with MiXCR, one entry per CDR3 protein. The data hold around 480,000 distinct CDR3 sequences, with over 9.5% observed a single time. The sample consisted of PBMCs from blood, taken around seven weeks after vaccination. The source of these receptors is a man aged 50-59 years who received an inactivated influenza vaccine.

Worth noting for this clonotype: A read error may be the cause here, since a much bigger clone is one base away. This chain connects TRBV5-5 to TRBJ2-7; TRBD1 might be the D (5 bases). Germline-derived CDR1 and CDR2 are SGHKS and YYEKEE (reference sequence). The CDR3 extends over 14 amino acids. V was pared by 4 bases and J by 3 bases, with 14 bases between. For the CDR3, the DNA is TGTGCCAGCAGCCGGGCACAGGAGCACTACGAGCAGTACTTC. Protein: CASSRAQEHYEQYF.

In its sample, this clonotype was seen a few times. The rearrangement joins TRBV7-9 to TRBJ1-2; 7 nucleotides line up with TRBD1. Germline CDR1 reads SEHNR; CDR2 reads FQNEAQ (reference sequence). Unmatched junction bases numbered 8, after V lost 5 bases and J lost 5 bases. The CDR3 totals 14 residues. CDR3 nucleotides: TGTGCCAGCAGCAACTCCGGGACAGCGTATGGCTACACCTTC. This encodes CASSNSGTAYGYTF. Full variable domain (remainder filled in from reference TRBV7-9 and TRBJ1-2): DTGVSQNPRHKITKRGQNVTFRCDPISEHNRLYWYRQTLGQGPEFLTYFQNEAQLEKSRLLSDRFSAERPKGSFSTLEIQRTEQGDSAMYLCASSNSGTAYGYTFGSGTRLTVV.

V is TRBV10-3 and J is TRBJ1-1; TRBD1 matches 7 bases. V gave up 2 bases and J gave up 6 bases; unmatched junction bases: 12. The germline V gene encodes CDR1 ENHRY and CDR2 SYGVKD. This CDR3 is 16 amino acids long. The CDR3 reads CAISENPAGGSAEAFF. CDR3 DNA sequence: TGTGCCATCAGTGAGAACCCGGCAGGGGGGAGTGCTGAAGCTTTCTTT.

This chain links TRBV9 with TRBJ2-6; D may be TRBD2 (6 bases). This CDR3 is 18 amino acids long. With 1 base removed from V and 0 bases from J, the gap between germline ends came to 14 bases. Germline V gene lookup returns CDR1 SGDLS and CDR2 YYNGEE. Here the CDR3 reads CASSVSGADFSGANVLTF. CDR3 bases: TGTGCCAGCAGCGTATCGGGAGCGGATTTCTCTGGGGCCAACGTCCTGACTTTC.

This clonotype was picked up a small number of times. The chain joins TRBV6-2 or TRBV6-3 to TRBJ2-1; a possible D gene is TRBD2 (6 bases). Per the germline V gene, CDR1 is MNHEY and CDR2 is SVGEGT. The CDR3 runs to 17 residues. V lost 1 base, J lost 0 bases, and 13 bases lay in between. The CDR3 coding sequence is TGTGCCAGCAGTTACTGGGGACTCCATTACTCCTACAATGAGCAGTTCTTC. Protein product: CASSYWGLHYSYNEQFF.

This clonotype was recorded a few times. This chain connects TRBV2 to TRBJ1-5, with D hard to call. With 3 bases removed from V and 7 bases from J, the gap between germline ends came to 4 bases. Germline V gives CDR1 SNHLY, CDR2 FYNNEI. The CDR3 totals 11 residues. As DNA, the CDR3 is TGTGCCAGCAGTGATGGGCAGCCCCAGCATTTT. It codes for CASSDGQPQHF.

This clonotype appeared a few times. The rearrangement joins TRBV20-1 to TRBJ1-4, with TRBD1 matching over 7 bases. V dropped 1 base and J dropped 0; count of bases not matched to a gene: 5. The V gene's germline CDR1 is DFQATT and CDR2 SNEGSKA (reference sequence). The CDR3 spans 16 residues. The CDR3 sequence is CSARGATGATNEKLFF. CDR3 in DNA: TGCAGTGCTAGAGGAGCTACAGGGGCAACTAATGAAAAACTGTTTTTT.

This clonotype has at least ten counts. The rearrangement links TRBV5-1 to TRBJ2-1; 10 nucleotides match TRBD2. The CDR3 covers 16 residues. Trimming cost V 3 bases and J 3 bases; bases outside gene matches: 6. Germline CDR1 is SGHRS and CDR2 is YFSETQ. In DNA, the CDR3 is TGCGCCAGCAGCTCGTTAGCGGGAGGTTTCTACAATGAGCAGTTCTTC. Encoded protein: CASSSLAGGFYNEQFF.

Ten or more counts support this clonotype. V and J are TRBV4-3 and TRBJ2-1; unclear D gene. Germline values: CDR1 LGHNA, CDR2 YSLEER. This CDR3 region has 13 residues. Deletions cut 0 bases from V and 7 bases from J, with 7 bases between. The CDR3 DNA sequence: TGCGCCAGCAGCCAAGAGGTCGATAATGAGCAGTTCTTC. Protein product: CASSQEVDNEQFF.

This clonotype showed up many times. The rearrangement uses TRBV2 and TRBJ2-2; D gene ambiguous. Per the germline V gene, CDR1 is SNHLY and CDR2 is FYNNEI. This CDR3 contains 11 residues. Trimming took 6 bases from V and 8 from J, leaving 7 bases between them. CDR3 sequence (DNA): TGTGCCAGCAGCGTAACAGGGGAGCTGTTTTTT. Protein sequence: CASSVTGELFF.

This clonotype was detected a few times. This sequence joins TRBV28 and TRBJ1-5, with 7 bases aligning to TRBD1. V gave up 5 bases and J gave up 0 bases; unmatched junction bases: 4. The germline V gene encodes CDR1 MDHEN and CDR2 SYDVKM. This CDR3 contains 15 residues. The CDR3 region is CASSRTGYSNQPQHF. The CDR3 nucleotides are TGTGCCAGCAGTCGGACAGGCTATAGCAATCAGCCCCAGCATTTT.

This clonotype was picked up a small number of times. The gene calls are TRBV12-3 or TRBV12-4 and TRBJ1-1; D possibly corresponds to TRBD1 (6 bases). V was trimmed by 8 bases and J by 0 bases, leaving 16 bases between them. The CDR3 sequence is 15 residues long. CDR3 in DNA: TGTGCCAGCGTTTGGGGGGGGGCTCTGAACACTGAAGCTTTCTTT. Amino acid sequence: CASVWGGALNTEAFF.

This clonotype was recorded a few times. The rearrangement uses TRBV4-2 and TRBJ2-7, with TRBD2 matching 8 bases. Germline loops: CDR1 LGHNA, CDR2 YNFKEQ. The CDR3 runs to 14 residues. Trimming removed 3 bases from V and 4 bases from J; junction bases left unmatched: 5. The CDR3 loop is CASSHGLAGYEQYF. The CDR3 DNA follows: TGTGCCAGCAGCCATGGACTAGCCGGATACGAGCAGTACTTC.

This clonotype was counted only a few times. The chain uses TRBV6-2 or TRBV6-3 and TRBJ2-7; possibly TRBD1 or TRBD2 for D (5 bases each). Germline V gives CDR1 MNHEY, CDR2 SVGEGT. Trimming removed 6 bases from V and 3 bases from J, with 18 bases in between. CDR3 length: 15 residues. The CDR3 nucleotides read TGTGCCAGCAGGCCCAACCGGGACCTACTCTACGAGCAGTACTTC. It specifies CASRPNRDLLYEQYF.

The chain combines TRBV29-1 with TRBJ2-3; D unresolved. The CDR3 length is 14 residues. With 0 bases removed from V and 1 base from J, the gap between germline ends came to 8 bases. Germline V gives CDR1 SQVTM, CDR2 ANQGSEA. CDR3 region: CSVEDSYGTDTQYF. CDR3 DNA: TGCAGCGTTGAAGATAGCTATGGCACAGATACGCAGTATTTT.

There are many counts of this clonotype. The chain couples TRBV25-1 to TRBJ2-3; 8 nucleotides match TRBD1. CDR1 is MGHDK and CDR2 is SYGVNS in the germline V gene. V lost 2 bases and J lost 1; bases outside the gene matches: 5. The CDR3 runs to 16 residues. The CDR3: CASSEPWTGRTDTQYF. Written as DNA, the CDR3 is TGTGCCAGCAGTGAACCCTGGACAGGGCGCACAGATACGCAGTATTTT.

The chain joins TRBV29-1 to TRBJ1-1, with unresolved D. Germline V gene lookup returns CDR1 SQVTM and CDR2 ANQGSEA. The V end was cut by 4 bases, the J end by 6 bases, with 15 bases between. The CDR3 extends over 13 amino acids. DNA for the CDR3: TGCAGCGTTGTCGGACTTGGGCGCCCTGAAGCTTTCTTT. Translating gives CSVVGLGRPEAFF.

This clonotype was seen ten or more times. The V and J genes are TRBV20-1 and TRBJ2-7; a possible D gene is TRBD2 (5 bases). The CDR3 extends over 13 amino acids. Between the trimmed V and J ends, which lost 6 bases and 9 bases, there was a span of 21 bases. From germline, CDR1 is DFQATT and CDR2 SNEGSKA (reference sequence). CDR3 region: CSAVISRENGQYF. The CDR3 region has the DNA TGCAGTGCCGTGATTAGTCGGGAAAACGGGCAGTACTTC.

The chain links TRBV12-3 or TRBV12-4 to TRBJ2-7; maybe TRBD2 (5 bases). Trimming left V 8 bases short and J 7 bases short, with 18 bases between. The CDR3 has 13 amino acids. This chain's CDR3 is CASGTGSSSEQYF. CDR3 nucleotides: TGTGCCAGCGGAACGGGATCCTCTTCGGAGCAGTACTTC.

This chain uses TRBV4-1 with TRBJ2-6; 10 bases are a match to TRBD1. V trimming: 2 bases; J trimming: 0 bases; junction bases outside the gene matches: 4. The CDR3 spans 18 residues. Per germline, CDR1 MGHRA and CDR2 YSYEKL. Here the CDR3 DNA reads TGCGCCAGCAGCCAACGGGACAGGGGTTTCTCTGGGGCCAACGTCCTGACTTTC. Protein sequence: CASSQRDRGFSGANVLTF.

This clonotype was counted only a few times. This rearrangement joins TRBV20-1 to TRBJ2-2; no definite D call. The length of the CDR3 is 13 residues. Trimming removed 7 bases from V and 4 bases from J, with 13 bases in between. Germline CDR1 is DFQATT and CDR2 is SNEGSKA (reference sequence). The CDR3 coding sequence is TGCAGTGTTCGAGTTAAGGCCACCGGGGAGCTGTTTTTT. Encoded protein: CSVRVKATGELFF.

This clonotype was detected a few times. The rearrangement links TRBV6-2 or TRBV6-3 to TRBJ2-4; D is undetermined. Trimming took off 6 bases at V and 6 bases at J, with 12 bases between the two ends. This CDR3 has 13 amino acids. The germline CDR1 and CDR2 sequences are MNHEY and SVGEGT. CDR3 residues: CASSLYSGNIQYF. For the CDR3, the DNA is TGTGCCAGCAGCCTATACTCCGGAAACATTCAGTACTTC.

V is TRBV28 and J is TRBJ2-6, with TRBD2 identical over 9 bases. Looked up from germline, CDR1 is MDHEN and CDR2 is SYDVKM. The CDR3 has 16 amino acids. Losses at the gene ends were 6 bases for V and 7 bases for J; bases not matched to a gene: 10. The CDR3 protein is CASSRSGRGVANVLTF. The CDR3 nucleotides are TGTGCCAGCAGCCGTAGCGGGAGAGGCGTAGCCAACGTCCTGACTTTC.

The V call is TRBV7-2, the J call TRBJ2-3; TRBD2 is a possible D gene (6 bases). The V gene lost 7 bases and the J gene lost 1 base, with 9 bases spanning the gap. The CDR3 has 13 residues. CDR1 is SGHTA and CDR2 is FQGNSA in the germline V gene. The CDR3: CASTPGGTDTQYF. CDR3 DNA sequence: TGTGCCAGCACCCCGGGGGGCACAGATACGCAGTATTTT. Full variable domain (rest looked up from reference TRBV7-2 and TRBJ2-3): GAGVSQSPSNKVTEKGKDVELRCDPISGHTALYWYRQSLGQGLEFLIYFQGNSAPDKSGLPSDRFSAERTGGSVSTLTIQRTQQEDSAVYLCASTPGGTDTQYFGPGTRLTVL.

The rearrangement links TRBV29-1 to TRBJ1-4; D might be TRBD1 (6 bases). There are 14 residues in the CDR3. Per germline, CDR1 SQVTM and CDR2 ANQGSEA. V lost 6 bases to trimming and J lost 8 bases, with 19 bases between them. Here the CDR3 reads CSVAGQTKGEKLFF. CDR3 coding DNA: TGCAGCGTAGCCGGACAGACAAAGGGCGAAAAACTGTTTTTT.

In regard to this clonotype: One base away lies a much larger clone, so this may be a sequencing read error. This is likely a read error, given that the CDR3 carries no conserved phenylalanine or tryptophan at its end. V gene TRBV12-3 or TRBV12-4 combines with J gene TRBJ2-5, with TRBD1 as a possible D gene (6 bases). Trimming left V 5 bases short and J 4 bases short, with 8 bases between. The CDR3 is 12 residues long. The CDR3 DNA sequence: TGTGCCAGCAGTACAGGGAGAGAGACCCAGTACTCC. This sequence encodes CASSTGRETQYS.

The chain couples TRBV18 to TRBJ2-5, with 8 bases lining up with TRBD1. The CDR3 covers 14 residues. Germline assignment: CDR1 KGHSH and CDR2 LQKENI. V dropped 4 bases and J dropped 2; count of bases not matched to a gene: 3. The CDR3 reads CASSQNRGQETQYF. The CDR3 coding sequence is TGTGCCAGCTCACAGAACAGGGGGCAAGAGACCCAGTACTTC.

This chain joins TRBV27 and TRBJ1-6; TRBD1 might be the D (6 bases). CDR3 length: 15 residues. Trimming took off 5 bases at V and 8 bases at J, with 16 bases between the two ends. Germline V gene data show CDR1 as MNHEY and CDR2 as SMNVEV (reference sequence). CDR3 sequence reads: CASSPRGTFYSPLHF. The CDR3, as DNA: TGTGCCAGCAGTCCTCGGGGGACATTCTATTCACCCCTCCACTTT.

This clonotype has a count of ten or more. J is TRBJ2-1 and V is TRBV20-1; TRBD2 matches 8 bases. V trimming: 7 bases; J trimming: 9 bases; junction bases outside the gene matches: 8. Germline CDR1 is DFQATT and CDR2 is SNEGSKA (reference sequence). The CDR3 is 12 residues long. CDR3 sequence: CSVAGGIGEQFF. In DNA, the CDR3 is TGCAGTGTTGCGGGGGGTATTGGTGAGCAGTTCTTC.

This clonotype was seen repeatedly, ten times or more. The rearrangement uses TRBV5-1 and TRBJ1-1; D not resolved. The length of the CDR3 is 14 residues. Germline V lookup: CDR1 SGHRS, CDR2 YFSETQ. V was trimmed by 2 bases and J by 4 bases, leaving 12 bases between them. The CDR3: CASSLGTLATEAFF. The CDR3, as DNA: TGCGCCAGCAGCTTAGGCACCTTGGCCACTGAAGCTTTCTTT.